The 30 T cell receptor beta chains given below trace back to one sample, sequenced in a study of blood T cell repertoires in COVID-19. Sequencing used immunoSEQ multiplex PCR; TCRdb keeps in-frame clones, though not all of them. The sample records under 200,000 clones, 65% to 90% being singletons. The specimen sequenced was peripheral blood. These receptors originate from a human donor in a cohort sampled during active COVID-19.

V gene TRBV6-5 combines with J gene TRBJ2-7; TRBD1 matches 7 bases. CDR1 and CDR2 (germline): MNHEY, SVGAGI. Losses at the gene ends were 4 bases for V and 3 bases for J; bases not matched to a gene: 3. This CDR3 is 13 amino acids long. The CDR3 is CASSSRDSYEQYF. The DNA of the CDR3 is TGTGCCAGCAGTTCACGGGACAGCTACGAGCAGTACTTC.

CDR3 sequence reads: CASSLGQSTDTQYF. The CDR3 nucleotides are TGTGCCAGCAGCTTGGGCCAGAGCACAGATACGCAGTATTTT. The chain has TRBV5-4 and TRBJ2-3; D remains unclear. The germline gives CDR1 SGHNT, CDR2 YYREEE (reference sequence). The V end lost 0 bases, the J end lost 0 bases, and 5 bases lay between the germline ends. The CDR3 has 14 residues.

This sequence joins TRBV19 and TRBJ1-5; 8 bases are shared with TRBD1. The CDR3 length is 16 residues. Trimming at V came to 1 base and at J to 4 bases, leaving 6 bases not matched to a gene. Germline CDR1 LNHDA, CDR2 SQIVND (reference sequence). The CDR3 spells CASSIGDRGFNQPQHF. CDR3 nucleotide sequence: TGTGCCAGTAGTATAGGCGACAGGGGCTTTAATCAGCCCCAGCATTTT.

The chain is built from TRBV12-3 or TRBV12-4 and TRBJ1-2; no firm D call. Trimming stripped 3 bases from V and 7 bases from J, with 9 bases between. The CDR3 runs to 12 residues. The chain's CDR3 is CASSFPRSGYTF. The DNA for the CDR3 is TGTGCCAGCAGTTTCCCGCGAAGTGGCTACACCTTC.

V gene TRBV7-2 combines with J gene TRBJ2-7; TRBD1 agrees at 8 bases. The CDR3 consists of 13 residues. The junction had 3 bases not matched to a gene; V was cut back by 4 bases and J by 4 bases. Germline V gene sequence: CDR1 SGHTA, CDR2 FQGNSA. CDR3 nucleotides: TGTGCCAGCAGCTCTACAGGGGGATACGAGCAGTACTTC. This gives the protein CASSSTGGYEQYF. The whole variable domain, filled in from reference TRBV7-2 and TRBJ2-7, reads GAGVSQSPSNKVTEKGKDVELRCDPISGHTALYWYRQSLGQGLEFLIYFQGNSAPDKSGLPSDRFSAERTGGSVSTLTIQRTQQEDSAVYLCASSSTGGYEQYFGPGTRLTVT.

The chain combines TRBV5-3 with TRBJ2-7, with D unresolved. TRBV5-3 is an ORF for which the function is uncertain. This CDR3 has 11 residues. Trimming cost V 6 bases and J 7 bases, with 11 bases left between them. CDR3 amino acids: CARTRPREQYF. Written as DNA, the CDR3 is TGTGCCAGAACCCGTCCGAGGGAGCAGTACTTC.

The chain is built from TRBV7-9 and TRBJ1-1; a weak D match, TRBD1 (5 bases). CDR1 is SEHNR, CDR2 FQNEAQ, per germline (reference sequence). The CDR3 covers 16 residues. V lost 5 bases, J lost 0 bases, and 16 bases lay in between. The CDR3 nucleotides are TGTGCCAGCAGCCCGACCGACAGAGACTTGAACACTGAAGCTTTCTTT. It codes for CASSPTDRDLNTEAFF.

The rearrangement links TRBV19 to TRBJ1-1; 9 nucleotides align to TRBD1. Unmatched junction bases numbered 6, after V lost 4 bases and J lost 3 bases. This CDR3 is 15 amino acids long. The germline CDR1 and CDR2 sequences are LNHDA and SQIVND (reference sequence). The CDR3 DNA follows: TGTGCCAGTAGTACTCCCGGGACAGGGCACACTGAAGCTTTCTTT. Its translation is CASSTPGTGHTEAFF.

This clone was seen a single time. The chain is built from TRBV7-3 and TRBJ1-1; D may be TRBD1 (5 bases). The germline V and J ends were trimmed by 5 bases and 3 bases, with 16 bases remaining between them. Looked up from germline, CDR1 is SGHTA and CDR2 is FQGTGA. There are 15 residues in the CDR3. The CDR3 DNA is TGTGCCAGCAGCCCAAGGGGTTTATGGGACACTGAAGCTTTCTTT. As protein: CASSPRGLWDTEAFF.

The rearrangement joins TRBV7-2 to TRBJ1-5; no definite D call. The CDR3 covers 16 residues. Trimming pared 4 bases from V and 3 bases from J, leaving 16 bases between. CDR1 SGHTA and CDR2 FQGNSA come from the germline V gene. CDR3 sequence: CASSSAPDMANQPQHF. CDR3 coding DNA: TGTGCCAGCAGCTCTGCCCCTGACATGGCCAATCAGCCCCAGCATTTT.

The V gene is TRBV27, the J gene TRBJ1-1; D perhaps matches TRBD1 (6 bases). The CDR3 contains 14 residues. Trimming cost V 0 bases and J 10 bases, with 15 bases left between them. Germline CDR1 is MNHEY and CDR2 is SMNVEV (reference sequence). CDR3 sequence: CASSLSSGATRAFF. CDR3 nucleotides: TGTGCCAGCAGTTTATCCTCAGGGGCGACCCGAGCTTTCTTT.

This clone was seen only once. V is TRBV19 and J is TRBJ1-5; 7 bases fit TRBD1. The CDR3 length is 16 residues. J was trimmed by 2 bases and V by 3 bases; bases with no gene match: 7. Germline CDR1 and CDR2: LNHDA and SQIVND (reference sequence). In DNA, the CDR3 is TGTGCCAGTAGTATTAAACAGGGGACGGGCAATCAGCCCCAGCATTTT. This translates into CASSIKQGTGNQPQHF. Drawing the rest from reference TRBV19 and TRBJ1-5, the complete variable domain is DGGITQSPKYLFRKEGQNVTLSCEQNLNHDAMYWYRQDPGQGLRLIYYSQIVNDFQKGDIAEGYSVSREKKESFPLTVTSAQKNPTAFYLCASSIKQGTGNQPQHFGDGTRLSIL.

This clone came up once. This chain connects TRBV9 to TRBJ1-1; 7 positions agree with TRBD1. CDR3 length: 14 amino acids. Germline CDR1 and CDR2: SGDLS and YYNGEE. The J segment lost 7 bases and the V segment lost 0 bases, leaving 6 bases of the junction unmatched. CDR3 DNA sequence: TGTGCCAGCAGCGTAGCCCCCCAGGGGGATGAAGCTTTCTTT. Its translation is CASSVAPQGDEAFF.

This chain uses TRBV3-1 (or the pseudogene TRBV3-2) with TRBJ1-4, with unresolved D. CDR1 and CDR2 from the germline V gene are LGHDT and YNNKEL (reference sequence). Trimming took 1 base from V and 8 from J, leaving 5 bases between them. CDR3 size: 12 residues. CDR3 residues: CASSQVREKLFF. The CDR3 bases are TGTGCCAGCAGCCAAGTACGGGAAAAACTGTTTTTT.

The gene calls are TRBV27 and TRBJ2-7; 10 bases are shared with TRBD1. Germline CDR1 is MNHEY and CDR2 is SMNVEV (reference sequence). This CDR3 comprises 14 residues. V was pared by 4 bases and J by 5 bases, with 5 bases of the junction left unmatched. As DNA, the CDR3 is TGTGCCAGCAGTTGGACAGGGGGTACGGACGAGCAGTACTTC. Translating it yields CASSWTGGTDEQYF.

The chain joins TRBV7-3 to TRBJ1-5; D unclear. The CDR3 contains 15 residues. The germline V gene has CDR1 SGHTA and CDR2 FQGTGA. The V end was cut by 0 bases, the J end by 3 bases, with 9 bases between. The CDR3 DNA follows: TGTGCCAGCAGCTTAACTGGGCAGCCCAATCAGCCCCAGCATTTT. Its translation is CASSLTGQPNQPQHF.

The chain carries TRBV5-1 and TRBJ1-2; TRBD1 matches 7 bases. The CDR3 sequence is 17 residues long. Unmatched junction bases numbered 13, after V lost 0 bases and J lost 5 bases. In germline, CDR1 is SGHRS, CDR2 YFSETQ. The CDR3 DNA reads as TGCGCCAGCAGCTTGGGGGACAGAAGCTTGCCTTGGTATGGCTACACCTTC. This gives the protein CASSLGDRSLPWYGYTF.

The chain joins TRBV18 to TRBJ1-4; D unresolved. The CDR3 totals 13 residues. V lost 3 bases, J lost 8 bases, and 10 bases lay in between. Germline values: CDR1 KGHSH, CDR2 LQKENI. CDR3: CASSPSSGEKLFF. DNA of the CDR3: TGTGCCAGCTCACCGAGTTCGGGAGAAAAACTGTTTTTT.

A single count supports this clone. The genes are TRBV9 and TRBJ2-7; D is possibly TRBD2 (7 bases). Trimming took 3 bases from V and 9 from J, leaving 16 bases between them. Germline V gives CDR1 SGDLS, CDR2 YYNGEE. The CDR3 is made up of 13 amino acids. The CDR3 DNA sequence: TGTGCCAGCAGCGCTTCACAGGGCGGGGGGCAGTACTTC. Protein sequence: CASSASQGGGQYF.

This chain connects TRBV28 to TRBJ2-6, with 7 bases that match TRBD1. This CDR3 is built from 14 residues. V dropped 6 bases and J dropped 4; count of bases not matched to a gene: 3. Germline V lookup: CDR1 MDHEN, CDR2 SYDVKM. The CDR3 coding sequence is TGTGCCAGCAGACAGGGGAACGGGGCCAACGTCCTGACTTTC. Encoded protein: CASRQGNGANVLTF.

This sequence joins TRBV5-4 and TRBJ2-7, with 8 bases aligning to TRBD2. J gave up 1 base and V 2 bases, and 5 bases lay outside the gene matches. CDR1 and CDR2 from the germline V gene are SGHNT and YYREEE (reference sequence). CDR3 length equals 15 residues. CDR3 residues: CASSFRAGVSYEQYF. Written as DNA, the CDR3 is TGTGCCAGCAGCTTCCGAGCGGGGGTTTCCTACGAGCAGTACTTC. Full variable domain (outside the CDR3, taken from reference TRBV5-4 and TRBJ2-7): ETGVTQSPTHLIKTRGQQVTLRCSSQSGHNTVSWYQQALGQGPQFIFQYYREEENGRGNFPPRFSGLQFPNYSSELNVNALELDDSALYLCASSFRAGVSYEQYFGPGTRLTVT.

This chain joins TRBV4-2 and TRBJ2-2, with D possibly matching TRBD2 (6 bases). CDR1 is LGHNA, CDR2 YNFKEQ, per germline. The CDR3 consists of 17 residues. V was shortened by 0 bases and J by 3 bases, with 14 bases between the two germline ends. This CDR3 reads CASSQDLEGRHTGELFF. DNA of the CDR3: TGTGCCAGCAGCCAAGATCTGGAGGGACGGCACACCGGGGAGCTGTTTTTT.

This clone was counted between two and nine times. The chain recombines TRBV5-4 with TRBJ1-3; TRBD1 matches at 12 bases. The germline V gene has CDR1 SGHNT and CDR2 YYREEE (reference sequence). J lost 4 bases, V lost 3 bases, and 5 bases had no gene match. The CDR3 length is 16 residues. CDR3 DNA sequence: TGTGCCAGCAGCTCGGGACAGGGGGCGCGAGGAAACACCATATATTTT. This encodes CASSSGQGARGNTIYF.

The chain uses TRBV9 and TRBJ1-2, with D possibly being TRBD1 (6 bases). The CDR3 extends over 17 amino acids. The ends were cut back, 4 bases at V and 4 bases at J, with 23 bases in the middle. CDR1 SGDLS and CDR2 YYNGEE come from the germline V gene. The CDR3 protein is CASSPDSFSTMGYGYTF. The CDR3 DNA sequence: TGTGCCAGCAGCCCGGACAGCTTCAGTACCATGGGCTATGGCTACACCTTC.

The rearrangement links TRBV7-9 to TRBJ2-3; 9 nucleotides line up with TRBD2. J gave up 2 bases and V 3 bases, and 3 bases lay outside the gene matches. The germline CDR1 and CDR2 sequences are SEHNR and FQNEAQ (reference sequence). The CDR3 is made up of 15 amino acids. Here the CDR3 DNA reads TGTGCCAGCAGCTTTAGCGGGGGACTCACAGATACGCAGTATTTT. It yields the protein CASSFSGGLTDTQYF. The full variable domain, its missing parts supplied by reference TRBV7-9 and TRBJ2-3, is DTGVSQNPRHKITKRGQNVTFRCDPISEHNRLYWYRQTLGQGPEFLTYFQNEAQLEKSRLLSDRFSAERPKGSFSTLEIQRTEQGDSAMYLCASSFSGGLTDTQYFGPGTRLTVL.

The rearrangement joins TRBV11-1 to TRBJ2-7; 9 bases fit TRBD1. Germline trimming cut 3 bases from V and 3 bases from J; bases unmatched to any gene: 6. Germline V gene sequence: CDR1 SGHAT, CDR2 FQDESV (reference sequence). This CDR3 contains 15 residues. CDR3 bases: TGTGCCAGCAGCTTCGGGACAGGGACCGTCTACGAGCAGTACTTC. This sequence encodes CASSFGTGTVYEQYF.

This clone was detected once. V gene TRBV3-1 (or the pseudogene TRBV3-2) combines with J gene TRBJ2-3, with 9 positions matching TRBD2. V shed 6 bases and J 3 bases; nucleotides not matched to a gene: 4. The germline V gene has CDR1 LGHDT and CDR2 YNNKEL (reference sequence). The CDR3 is 14 residues long. CDR3 DNA sequence: TGTGCCAGCAGGGGGGGACTAGCAACAGATACGCAGTATTTT. Its protein product is CASRGGLATDTQYF.

The gene calls are TRBV18 and TRBJ1-1; perhaps TRBD1 as D (6 bases). There are 12 residues in the CDR3. Germline V lookup: CDR1 KGHSH, CDR2 LQKENI. V lost 6 bases and J 7 bases, leaving 12 bases between the germline ends. In DNA, the CDR3 is TGTGCCAGCTCCAGAGGGGGAATTGAAGCTTTCTTT. Translated: CASSRGGIEAFF.

This rearrangement joins TRBV15 to TRBJ2-7, with 8 positions matching TRBD2. This CDR3 spans 16 amino acids. Germline lookup yields CDR1 LNHNV and CDR2 YYDKDF (reference sequence). Trimming cost V 3 bases and J 0 bases; bases outside gene matches: 7. DNA of the CDR3: TGTGCCACCAGCAGTTCCGGGGGGGAATCCTCCTACGAGCAGTACTTC. Protein sequence: CATSSSGGESSYEQYF. Drawing the rest from reference TRBV15 and TRBJ2-7, the complete variable domain is DAMVIQNPRYQVTQFGKPVTLSCSQTLNHNVMYWYQQKSSQAPKLLFHYYDKDFNNEADTPDNFQSRRPNTSFCFLDIRSPGLGDTAMYLCATSSSGGESSYEQYFGPGTRLTVT.

This chain connects TRBV5-4 to TRBJ2-7; 7 positions agree with TRBD2. Germline loops: CDR1 SGHNT, CDR2 YYREEE (reference sequence). The CDR3 loop spans 13 amino acids. The V and J ends lost 4 bases and 5 bases, in that order; junction bases with no gene match: 6. CDR3: CASSPPREHEQYF. The CDR3, as DNA: TGTGCCAGCAGCCCACCGCGGGAGCACGAGCAGTACTTC.